One sample yielded the 23 T cell receptor beta chains listed below, sequenced in a study of T cell changes during pregnancy in multiple sclerosis. Profiled with immunoSEQ multiplex PCR; TCRdb holds only in-frame clones, not every one. Counted here are around 21,000 clones, about 89% occurring once; the ten biggest clones make up under 9%. The sequencing here drew on CD8+ T cells from peripheral blood mononuclear cells, taken in the first trimester of pregnancy. These receptor sequences come from a female donor with multiple sclerosis, enrolled in a pregnancy study.

This clone was observed a few times. This chain uses TRBV4-3 with TRBJ1-3, with a possible D match to TRBD1 (6 bases). Germline V gives CDR1 LGHNA, CDR2 YSLEER. The CDR3 is made up of 18 amino acids. V lost 4 bases to trimming and J lost 0 bases, with 19 bases between them. The DNA for the CDR3 is TGCGCCAGCAGCCCAAATACGCTCCGACAGGTCTCTGGAAACACCATATATTTT. It is translated as CASSPNTLRQVSGNTIYF.

The rearrangement links TRBV29-1 to TRBJ2-7, with TRBD2 identical over 11 bases. Germline CDR1 is SQVTM and CDR2 is ANQGSEA. V lost 6 bases to trimming and J lost 3 bases; unmatched junction nucleotides: 4. This CDR3 contains 13 residues. The CDR3 protein is CSVCTSGSYEQYF. The CDR3 DNA reads as TGCAGCGTCTGTACTAGCGGGAGCTACGAGCAGTACTTC.

The rearrangement links TRBV15 to TRBJ2-7; tentatively, D is TRBD1 (5 bases). The germline CDR1 and CDR2 sequences are LNHNV and YYDKDF (reference sequence). Trimming took 5 bases from V and 3 from J, leaving 11 bases between them. The CDR3 contains 13 residues. In DNA, the CDR3 is TGTGCCACCAGCCCCCCCGACAGCTACGAGCAGTACTTC. It translates to CATSPPDSYEQYF.

The chain employs TRBV6-6 and TRBJ1-2; 8 positions agree with TRBD1. The CDR3 extends over 15 amino acids. The junction had 10 bases not matched to a gene; V was cut back by 3 bases and J by 7 bases. Germline lookup yields CDR1 MNHNY and CDR2 SVGAGI (reference sequence). Written as DNA, the CDR3 is TGTGCCAGCAGTTATATAGGACAGGGATTAGGTGGCTACACCTTC. The encoded protein is CASSYIGQGLGGYTF.

The rearrangement links TRBV6-5 to TRBJ1-6; the D gene is possibly TRBD1 (5 bases). Germline CDR1 is MNHEY and CDR2 is SVGAGI. V was cut by 6 bases and J by 9 bases, with 9 bases left in between. This CDR3 spans 12 amino acids. DNA for the CDR3: TGTGCCAGCAGCCAGGGTGGTTCACCCCTCCACTTT. The encoded protein is CASSQGGSPLHF.

The DNA for the CDR3 is TGTGCCAGCAGCTTATGGCAGGGCTACGAGCAGTACTTC. It is translated as CASSLWQGYEQYF. The chain couples TRBV7-6 to TRBJ2-7; D might be TRBD1 (5 bases). Germline V lookup: CDR1 SGHVS, CDR2 FNYEAQ. Trimming stripped 2 bases from V and 3 bases from J, with 8 bases between. This CDR3 has 13 residues.

The chain carries TRBV6-5 and TRBJ2-1; unclear D gene. Germline values: CDR1 MNHEY, CDR2 SVGAGI. V dropped 2 bases and J dropped 4 bases, with 6 bases sitting between them. The CDR3 has 13 amino acids. CDR3: CASSYTGYNEQFF. DNA of the CDR3: TGTGCCAGCAGTTACACGGGTTACAATGAGCAGTTCTTC.

The chain recombines TRBV29-1 with TRBJ2-2; the D gene is possibly TRBD2 (5 bases). V shed 7 bases and J shed 7 bases, with 16 bases lying between them. The germline gives CDR1 SQVTM, CDR2 ANQGSEA. The CDR3 length is 13 residues. CDR3 coding DNA: TGCAGCGCCGAATGGGGAGAGGTCGGGGAGCTGTTTTTT. As protein: CSAEWGEVGELFF.

This chain connects TRBV28 to TRBJ1-2; 9 bases match TRBD1. With V trimmed by 5 bases and J by 2 bases, 12 bases remained unmatched. This CDR3 contains 17 residues. Per germline, CDR1 MDHEN and CDR2 SYDVKM. The CDR3 protein is CASSPRDRATQNYGYTF. The CDR3 DNA sequence: TGTGCCAGCAGTCCCCGGGACAGGGCCACTCAGAACTATGGCTACACCTTC.

The chain uses TRBV27 and TRBJ2-1; D call uncertain. The V end was cut by 3 bases, the J end by 3 bases, with 9 bases between. The CDR3 extends over 14 amino acids. Looked up from germline, CDR1 is MNHEY and CDR2 is SMNVEV (reference sequence). In DNA, the CDR3 is TGTGCCAGCAGTTTGCAGCGACTCTACAATGAGCAGTTCTTC. Translation gives CASSLQRLYNEQFF.

This clone is termed medium-sized. The chain employs TRBV7-3 and TRBJ2-1; tentative D call: TRBD2 (7 bases). CDR3 length: 14 residues. The germline V and J ends were trimmed by 2 bases and 8 bases, with 13 bases remaining between them. Germline-derived CDR1 and CDR2 are SGHTA and FQGTGA. The CDR3 is CASSLGGGSDEQFF. The CDR3 DNA is TGTGCCAGCAGCTTAGGGGGCGGGAGTGATGAGCAGTTCTTC.

The chain combines TRBV7-2 with TRBJ2-1, with TRBD2 as a possible D gene (6 bases). CDR1 is SGHTA and CDR2 is FQGNSA in the germline V gene. The CDR3 length is 14 residues. V shed 6 bases and J shed 5 bases, with 14 bases lying between them. The DNA of the CDR3 is TGTGCCAGCAGGGGCGGGATCTTCAACAATGAGCAGTTCTTC. As protein: CASRGGIFNNEQFF.

This clone appeared a single time. The rearrangement links TRBV5-1 to TRBJ2-5; the D gene is possibly TRBD2 (5 bases). Trimming shortened V by 6 bases and J by 5 bases, and 14 bases separated the two germline ends. Per the germline V gene, CDR1 is SGHRS and CDR2 is YFSETQ. This CDR3 region has 13 residues. The CDR3 DNA sequence: TGCGCCAGCACCCTCCCCGGGATGGAGACCCAGTACTTC. It is translated as CASTLPGMETQYF.

CDR3 sequence: CASSAGQGFYNEQFF. The CDR3 DNA follows: TGTGCCAGCAGTGCGGGACAGGGGTTCTACAATGAGCAGTTCTTC. The chain has TRBV27 and TRBJ2-1; TRBD1 matches 10 bases. This CDR3 comprises 15 residues. J gave up 3 bases and V 5 bases, and 4 bases lay outside the gene matches. The V gene's germline CDR1 is MNHEY and CDR2 SMNVEV (reference sequence).

The chain employs TRBV5-4 and TRBJ1-2, with TRBD1 identical over 7 bases. Germline values: CDR1 SGHNT, CDR2 YYREEE (reference sequence). This CDR3 contains 14 residues. After removal of 4 bases from V and 5 bases from J, the junction contained 8 bases not matched to a gene. Written as DNA, the CDR3 is TGTGCCAGCAGCGACGACAGGGAGTTATATGGCTACACCTTC. Encoded protein: CASSDDRELYGYTF.

The chain combines TRBV7-9 with TRBJ2-7; 11 bases line up with TRBD1. V gave up 4 bases and J gave up 3 bases; unmatched junction bases: 8. The CDR3 totals 16 residues. In germline, CDR1 is SEHNR, CDR2 FQNEAQ (reference sequence). In nucleotides, the CDR3 is TGTGCCAGCAGCTCCTCGGACAGGGGGCAATACTACGAGCAGTACTTC. This sequence encodes CASSSSDRGQYYEQYF.

The chain uses TRBV28 and TRBJ2-2, with TRBD2 matching 13 bases. Germline V lookup: CDR1 MDHEN, CDR2 SYDVKM. The CDR3 runs to 22 residues. The junction had 25 bases not matched to a gene; V was cut back by 5 bases and J by 7 bases. The CDR3 sequence is CASSPHPGQVGTSGIFGGELFF. CDR3 DNA sequence: TGTGCCAGCAGTCCACACCCAGGGCAGGTGGGGACTAGCGGGATATTTGGCGGGGAGCTGTTTTTT.

The chain links TRBV7-2 to TRBJ2-2; perhaps TRBD2 as D (6 bases). The germline V gene has CDR1 SGHTA and CDR2 FQGNSA. Trimming pared 3 bases from V and 6 bases from J, leaving 11 bases between. The CDR3 has 14 residues. CDR3 sequence: CASSFGRGSGELFF. CDR3 bases: TGTGCCAGCAGCTTTGGCCGGGGGTCCGGGGAGCTGTTTTTT.

Sample share makes this clone medium-sized. The rearrangement uses TRBV6-4 and TRBJ2-3; D might be TRBD1 (6 bases). The germline V gene has CDR1 MRHNA and CDR2 SNTAGT. The CDR3 length is 14 residues. Trimming took 3 bases from V and 3 from J, leaving 10 bases between them. For the CDR3, the DNA is TGTGCCAGCAGTGAGAATACAGGGACAGATACGCAGTATTTT. Amino acids: CASSENTGTDTQYF.

The V and J genes are TRBV5-4 and TRBJ1-1; D may be TRBD1 (5 bases). Germline lookup yields CDR1 SGHNT and CDR2 YYREEE (reference sequence). Trimming pared 1 base from V and 8 bases from J, leaving 12 bases between. This CDR3 comprises 13 residues. CDR3 residues: CASSLRQGREAFF. The CDR3 region has the DNA TGTGCCAGCAGCTTGCGCCAGGGAAGAGAAGCTTTCTTT.

This sequence joins TRBV5-4 and TRBJ1-1; weak D call: TRBD1 (5 bases). This CDR3 region has 13 residues. Germline V gives CDR1 SGHNT, CDR2 YYREEE (reference sequence). Trimming took off 5 bases at V and 5 bases at J, with 13 bases between the two ends. This CDR3 is CASRNWGGTEAFF. The CDR3 DNA is TGTGCCAGCAGGAACTGGGGGGGGACTGAAGCTTTCTTT.

The V and J genes are TRBV9 and TRBJ1-1; 8 bases line up with TRBD1. With V trimmed by 7 bases and J by 6 bases, 5 bases remained unmatched. The CDR3 contains 12 residues. CDR1 and CDR2 (germline): SGDLS, YYNGEE. This chain's CDR3 is CASGQGDAEAFF. The CDR3 DNA sequence: TGTGCCAGCGGACAGGGTGACGCTGAAGCTTTCTTT.

This chain connects TRBV27 to TRBJ2-7; 7 bases align to TRBD1. This CDR3 contains 13 residues. J was trimmed by 6 bases and V by 2 bases; bases with no gene match: 4. CDR1 and CDR2 (germline): MNHEY, SMNVEV (reference sequence). In DNA form, the CDR3 reads TGTGCCAGCAGTTTAGGGACAGTTGCCGAGCAGTACTTC. This sequence encodes CASSLGTVAEQYF.